These T cell receptor beta chains were read from a single sample in a study of T cells in Graves' hyperthyroidism and ophthalmopathy. MiXCR was run by TCRdb on the multiplex PCR reads, yielding one entry per CDR3 protein. The repertoire has around 690,000 distinct CDR3 sequences, 15% to 20% of them found once; the top ten carry 15% to 19%. The sequenced material came from blood. The source is a man between 45 and 60 years old with Graves' hyperthyroidism. CDR3s leave out the opening cysteine and the closing phenylalanine or tryptophan. D genes are given only for firm matches.

>13|.|TRBV30
AWSVRSRTAGELF
>11|TRBD1|TRBV6-1
ASSGTGDRGYT
>13|TRBD2|TRBV5-1
ASSLMASGKGEQF
>14|.|TRBV6-2/TRBV6-3
ASNPTSLSYLYGYT
>15|.|TRBV6-1
ASRVPVAGKTQETQY
>14|.|TRBV19
ASSLPGQRKNSPLH
>15|.|TRBV10-3
AISATGEALSHSALH
>15|TRBD2|TRBV27
ASSYTPGTSATGELF
>12|.|TRBV24-1
ATSDHRVSQPQH
>11|.|TRBV19
ASSYEGGNEQF
>14|.|TRBV29-1
SVLPSSGFQDYEQY
>13|TRBD2|TRBV29-1
SVEDSGRSYNEQF
>13|.|TRBV18
ASSPSSQAGGTIY
>14|TRBD2|TRBV24-1
ATSDPASGSIDTQY
>11|TRBD1|TRBV27
ASSFNRGDEQY
>12|.|TRBV11-2
ASSLSDGNYEQY
>10|.|TRBV25-1
ATAGDTGELF
>14|.|TRBV28
ASRLGRSTYNSPLH
>14|TRBD2|TRBV24-1
ATSDPSGRAYNEQF
>15|TRBD2|TRBV24-1
ATSEPFLSGRRDEQF
>14|TRBD2|TRBV24-1
ATSDPASGRRNEQF
>17|.|TRBV5-1
ASSLKGRGAPGRGAEAF
>12|TRBD2|TRBV20-1
SARVTAGFNEQF
>16|.|TRBV27
ASSLEGFFSSGANVLT
>12|.|TRBV6-1
ASSPALDTGELF
>14|TRBD1|TRBV7-2
ASSFYTSGQGAGQF
>13|TRBD1|TRBV6-1
ASSYGTGASYEQY
>12|TRBD1|TRBV20-1
SARPRTGAYEQY
>12|TRBD1|TRBV6-1
ASRLQGENQPQH